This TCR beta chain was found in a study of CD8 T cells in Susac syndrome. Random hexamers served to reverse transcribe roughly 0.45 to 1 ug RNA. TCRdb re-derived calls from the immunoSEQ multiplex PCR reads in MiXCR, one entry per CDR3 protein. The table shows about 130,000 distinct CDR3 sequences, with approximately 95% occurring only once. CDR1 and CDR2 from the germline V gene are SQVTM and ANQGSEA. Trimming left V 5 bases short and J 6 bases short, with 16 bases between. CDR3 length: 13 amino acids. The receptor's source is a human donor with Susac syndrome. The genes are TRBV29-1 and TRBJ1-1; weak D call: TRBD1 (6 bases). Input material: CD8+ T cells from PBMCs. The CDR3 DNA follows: TGCAGCGTTCTCCGTAGGGGGTGGCCTGAAGCTTTCTTT. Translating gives CSVLRRGWPEAFF.